This T cell receptor (beta chain) comes out of a study of CXCR3-negative and CXCR3-positive naive CD8 T cells. Study results and caveats: More hydrophobic TRB CDR3s were found in CXCR3-positive naive cells than in CXCR3-negative naive cells. Both naive subsets showed comparably high diversity, and memory CD8+ cells showed much lower diversity.

Regarding this clonotype: Antigen: not known.

It was by 5' RACE with UMI labels that the TRB cDNA libraries were prepared. From its re-call of the 5' RACE reads, TCRdb lists each CDR3 protein once, without DNA. Its table records more than 75,000 distinct CDR3 sequences. CDR3 length equals 16 residues. A CD45RO-CCR7+CD27+CD95- phenotype identified naive CD8+ T cells. This receptor was taken from a human donor in good health. Some clones in this sample may be carry-over from other donors' samples. The chain has TRBV12-3 or TRBV12-4 and TRBJ2-1; TCRdb outputs TRBD1, but without DNA this stays unchecked. The material sequenced was naive CXCR3+ CD8+ T cells from blood. Indicated subset: CD45RO-CCR7+CD27+CD95- naive CD8+ T cells expressing CXCR3 (TNR3+). The CDR3 reads CASSLGLAGPYNEQFF.